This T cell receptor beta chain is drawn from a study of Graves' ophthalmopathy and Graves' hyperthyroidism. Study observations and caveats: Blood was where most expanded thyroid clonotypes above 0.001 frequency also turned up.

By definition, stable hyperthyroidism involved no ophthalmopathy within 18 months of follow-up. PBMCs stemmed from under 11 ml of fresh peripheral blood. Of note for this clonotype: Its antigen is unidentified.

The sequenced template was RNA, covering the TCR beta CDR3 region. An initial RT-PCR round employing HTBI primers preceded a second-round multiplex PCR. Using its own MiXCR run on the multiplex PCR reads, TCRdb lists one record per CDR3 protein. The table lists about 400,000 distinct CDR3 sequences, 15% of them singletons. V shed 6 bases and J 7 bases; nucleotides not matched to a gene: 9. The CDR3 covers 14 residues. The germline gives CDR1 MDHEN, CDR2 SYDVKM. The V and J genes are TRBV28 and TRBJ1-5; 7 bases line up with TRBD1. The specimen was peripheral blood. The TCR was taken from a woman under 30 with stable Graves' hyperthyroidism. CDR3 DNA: TGTGCCAGCAGGGCTAACAGGGGAGGACAGCCCCAGCATTTT. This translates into CASRANRGGQPQHF.